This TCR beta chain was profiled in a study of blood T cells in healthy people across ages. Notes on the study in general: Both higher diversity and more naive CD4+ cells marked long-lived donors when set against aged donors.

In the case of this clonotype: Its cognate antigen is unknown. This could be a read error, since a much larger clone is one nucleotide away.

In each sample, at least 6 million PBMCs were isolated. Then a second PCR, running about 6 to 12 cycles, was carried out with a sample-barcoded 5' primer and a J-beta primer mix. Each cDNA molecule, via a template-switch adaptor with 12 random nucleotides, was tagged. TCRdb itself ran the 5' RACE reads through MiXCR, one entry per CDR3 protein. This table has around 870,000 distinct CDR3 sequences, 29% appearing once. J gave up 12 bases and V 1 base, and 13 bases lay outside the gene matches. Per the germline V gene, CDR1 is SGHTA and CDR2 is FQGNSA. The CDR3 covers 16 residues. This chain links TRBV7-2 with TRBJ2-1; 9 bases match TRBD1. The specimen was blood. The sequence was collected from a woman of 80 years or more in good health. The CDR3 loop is CASSLGGGTGSSGQFF. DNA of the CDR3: TGTGCCAGCAGCTTAGGAGGCGGGACAGGGAGTAGTGGGCAGTTCTTC.